The 21 T cell receptor beta chains presented below share a single source sample, sequenced in a study of molecular identifiers for immune sequencing clone quantification. TCRdb independently ran MiXCR on the PCR reads; one entry per CDR3 protein. The table records 490,000 or so distinct CDR3 sequences, 25% of them present only once. Source material: naive CD8+ T cells from blood, with Jurkat cell RNA spiked in. The subset was: FACS-sorted CD8+CD4-CCR7+CD45RA+ naive T cells. The receptors were gathered from a human donor in good health. Some libraries in this study had Jurkat cell RNA spiked in.

The genes are TRBV12-3 or TRBV12-4 and TRBJ2-7, with D unresolved. The CDR3 has 14 amino acids. V was shortened by 2 bases and J by 2 bases, with 10 bases between the two germline ends. The CDR3 protein is CASSLSLEAYEQYF. CDR3 in DNA: TGTGCCAGCAGTTTATCCCTAGAAGCCTACGAGCAGTACTTC.

This clonotype was observed at least ten times. The chain carries TRBV2 and TRBJ2-5; D remains unclear. The germline V gene encodes CDR1 SNHLY and CDR2 FYNNEI. The ends were cut back, 5 bases at V and 1 base at J, with 11 bases in the middle. The CDR3 runs 14 residues. DNA for the CDR3: TGTGCCAGCAGTCACCTGGACGGCCAAGAGACCCAGTACTTC. This gives the protein CASSHLDGQETQYF.

As for this clonotype: One junction end disagrees with the germline gene, perhaps due to a read error. The gene calls are TRBV6-2 or TRBV6-3 and TRBJ2-1; no firm D call. This CDR3 is 14 amino acids long. Germline CDR1 and CDR2: MNHEY and SVGEGT. In DNA form, the CDR3 reads TGTGCCGGCAGTTACGCAAACGGGCCTTGGGAGCAGTTCTTC. Residues: CAGSYANGPWEQFF.

The chain recombines TRBV9 with TRBJ1-1; 11 nucleotides agree with TRBD1. The CDR3 totals 16 residues. From germline, CDR1 is SGDLS and CDR2 YYNGEE. With 3 bases clipped from V and 4 bases from J, the junction kept 8 bases outside the gene matches. The CDR3 spells CASSATGTGGLTEAFF. For the CDR3, the DNA is TGTGCCAGCAGCGCCACCGGGACAGGGGGTCTCACTGAAGCTTTCTTT.

As regards this clonotype: A much larger clone differs from this one at a single base, so this may be a read error. Likely a read error: the CDR3 ends without its conserved phenylalanine or tryptophan. The CDR3 sequence: CASSLKALGGANVLTL. The CDR3 nucleotides read TGTGCCAGCAGCTTAAAGGCGTTGGGCGGGGCCAACGTCCTGACTCTC. The rearrangement uses TRBV13 and TRBJ2-6; D gene uncertain. Looked up from germline, CDR1 is PRHDT and CDR2 is FYEKMQ (reference sequence). Trimming shortened V by 2 bases and J by 4 bases, and 12 bases separated the two germline ends. This CDR3 is built from 16 residues.

This clonotype was observed many times. The chain carries TRBV27 and TRBJ1-5; D is uncertain. There are 15 residues in the CDR3. In germline, CDR1 is MNHEY, CDR2 SMNVEV (reference sequence). Trimming took 4 bases from V and 2 from J, leaving 12 bases between them. The CDR3 DNA reads as TGTGCCAGCAGTTCCGGGAGGGAGGGCAATCAGCCCCAGCATTTT. Its protein product is CASSSGREGNQPQHF.

A remark on this clonotype: The conserved closing phenylalanine or tryptophan is absent in this CDR3, likely reflecting a read error. This rearrangement joins TRBV4-3 to TRBJ2-7; TRBD2 matches 12 bases. This CDR3 has 19 amino acids. Germline V lookup: CDR1 LGHNA, CDR2 YSLEER. V gave up 1 base and J gave up 7 bases; unmatched junction bases: 17. The CDR3 loop reads CASSQVFGGASGRDFEQYL. As DNA, the CDR3 is TGCGCCAGCAGCCAAGTTTTTGGGGGAGCTAGCGGGAGGGATTTTGAGCAGTACCTC.

This clonotype was recorded at least ten times. The chain combines TRBV5-1 with TRBJ1-1; tentative D call: TRBD1 (5 bases). Germline lookup yields CDR1 SGHRS and CDR2 YFSETQ. This CDR3 is 17 amino acids long. Trimming removed 4 bases at V and 5 bases at J, with 24 bases between. CDR3 loop: CASSPPRLGEVATEAFF. CDR3 sequence (DNA): TGCGCCAGCAGCCCGCCCCGCCTGGGGGAAGTAGCGACTGAAGCTTTCTTT.

Points on this clonotype: A read error may produce the germline difference seen at one junction end. The CDR3 region has the DNA TGTGCCAGCAGGCAGACAGGGGGATCTGAAGCTTACTTT. Its translation is CASRQTGGSEAYF. The chain recombines TRBV27 with TRBJ1-1; 9 nucleotides agree with TRBD1. Germline-derived CDR1 and CDR2 are MNHEY and SMNVEV (reference sequence). The CDR3 is made up of 13 amino acids.

The chain recombines TRBV7-3 with TRBJ2-7, with TRBD2 matching 7 bases. After removal of 1 base from V and 2 bases from J, the junction contained 2 bases not matched to a gene. This CDR3 has 14 amino acids. Germline CDR1 is SGHTA and CDR2 is FQGTGA. CDR3 coding DNA: TGTGCCAGCAGCTTAATGGGGGGGGCCTACGAGCAGTACTTC. This translates into CASSLMGGAYEQYF.

V gene TRBV6-6 combines with J gene TRBJ2-2; D possibly corresponds to TRBD1 (5 bases). V shed 2 bases and J shed 0 bases, with 7 bases lying between them. Germline CDR1 reads MNHNY; CDR2 reads SVGAGI (reference sequence). The CDR3 is 15 amino acids. DNA of the CDR3: TGTGCCAGCAGTTACGGGGCAGCGAACACCGGGGAGCTGTTTTTT. Amino acid sequence: CASSYGAANTGELFF.

The chain carries TRBV6-2 or TRBV6-3 and TRBJ2-1, with TRBD1 matching over 7 bases. The CDR3 totals 13 residues. Trimming removed 5 bases from V and 10 bases from J; junction bases left unmatched: 8. Germline-derived CDR1 and CDR2 are MNHEY and SVGEGT. The CDR3 protein is CASSPGTESEQFF. The CDR3 nucleotides read TGTGCCAGCAGTCCCGGGACAGAATCCGAGCAGTTCTTC.

The chain is built from TRBV4-1 and TRBJ2-1, with a tentative D call TRBD1 (5 bases). The V and J ends lost 0 bases and 9 bases respectively, with 12 bases between them. In germline, CDR1 is MGHRA, CDR2 YSYEKL. CDR3 length equals 14 residues. The CDR3 spells CASSQDRADSEQFF. Written as DNA, the CDR3 is TGCGCCAGCAGCCAAGATCGGGCAGACAGTGAGCAGTTCTTC.

This clonotype was recorded many times. The V call is TRBV13, the J call TRBJ2-3; D tentatively fits TRBD1 or TRBD2 (5 bases each). The CDR3 extends over 15 amino acids. Germline V gene data show CDR1 as PRHDT and CDR2 as FYEKMQ (reference sequence). The germline V and J ends were trimmed by 2 bases and 2 bases, with 11 bases remaining between them. The CDR3 region has the DNA TGTGCCAGCAGCTTACTCCGGGACGCCACAGATACGCAGTATTTT. Its protein product is CASSLLRDATDTQYF.

The chain recombines TRBV7-6 with TRBJ1-4; TRBD1 matches at 9 bases. The CDR3 consists of 16 residues. Germline V CDR1 and CDR2: SGHVS, FNYEAQ. The V gene end was trimmed by 3 bases and the J gene end by 4 bases; junction bases not matched to a gene: 6. The CDR3 region is CASSFQQGAVNEKLFF. DNA of the CDR3: TGTGCCAGCAGCTTCCAACAGGGGGCGGTTAATGAAAAACTGTTTTTT. Combining the CDR3 with reference TRBV7-6 and TRBJ1-4 gives the whole variable domain GAGVSQSPRYKVTKRGQDVALRCDPISGHVSLYWYRQALGQGPEFLTYFNYEAQQDKSGLPNDRFSAERPEGSISTLTIQRTEQRDSAMYRCASSFQQGAVNEKLFFGSGTQLSVL.

This clonotype was counted many times. This sequence joins TRBV5-6 and TRBJ2-7; 8 positions match TRBD2. V shed 4 bases and J 3 bases; nucleotides not matched to a gene: 9. This CDR3 has 15 residues. The germline V gene encodes CDR1 SGHDT and CDR2 YYEEEE. CDR3 in amino acids: CASSPLGSGNYEQYF. The CDR3 DNA is TGTGCCAGCAGCCCACTTGGTAGCGGGAACTACGAGCAGTACTTC.

Turning to this clonotype: A junction boundary mismatches the germline segment, possibly from a read error. The CDR3 spells CASSFLSAQETQYF. CDR3 nucleotides: TGTGCCAGCAGCTTCCTATCAGCCCAAGAGACCCAGTACTTC. This sequence joins TRBV5-3 and TRBJ2-5; D call uncertain. TRBV5-3 is an ORF, with its function uncertain. CDR3 size: 14 residues.

The chain links TRBV12-3 or TRBV12-4 to TRBJ2-2, with TRBD1 as a possible D gene (6 bases). The CDR3 spans 16 residues. V was clipped by 1 base and J by 1 base, with 10 bases between them. The CDR3 region is CASSLDATGNTGELFF. DNA of the CDR3: TGTGCCAGCAGTTTAGACGCGACAGGGAACACCGGGGAGCTGTTTTTT.

In regard to this clonotype: This clone may be a read error of a much larger clone one base away. V usage is TRBV4-3 and J usage is TRBJ2-6; D is ambiguous. The length of the CDR3 is 15 residues. Per the germline V gene, CDR1 is LGHNA and CDR2 is YSLEER. In DNA, the CDR3 is TGCGCCAGCAGCCAGGGTACCTCTGGGACCAACGTCCTGACTTTC. Residues: CASSQGTSGTNVLTF.

This clonotype was seen many times. The germline gene is not matched at one end of the junction; a read error may be the cause. The rearrangement uses TRBV14 and TRBJ2-1, with a tentative D call TRBD2 (5 bases). The CDR3 has 14 amino acids. In germline, CDR1 is SGHDN, CDR2 FVKESK. For the CDR3, the DNA is TGCGCCAGCAGCCAAGAGAGGGCCTACAATGAGCAGTTCTTC. Residues: CASSQERAYNEQFF.

Turning to this clonotype: A much larger clone differs from this one at a single base, so this may be a read error. The chain employs TRBV6-2 or TRBV6-3 and TRBJ2-7; D unresolved. From germline, CDR1 is MNHEY and CDR2 SVGEGT. This CDR3 is built from 12 residues. The V end was cut by 5 bases, the J end by 3 bases, with 8 bases between. The CDR3 nucleotides read TGTGCCAGCAGTGGCCCGGACTACGAGCAGTACTTC. It codes for CASSGPDYEQYF.